This T cell receptor (beta chain) was sequenced in a study of diagnostic markers for celiac disease (dated by TCRdb to 2018 to 2021). Via the germline V gene, CDR1 is ENHRY and CDR2 SYGVKD. The CDR3 goes from the cysteine to the phenylalanine over 12 residues. DNA is not on record. Sequencing instrument: Illumina MiSeq. TCRdb reprocessed the reads into one record per CDR3 protein sequence, lacking DNA. This sample's table contains about 1,600 distinct CDR3 sequences. Of the sample, over 9.5% falls within the top ten clones. No count is given, but going by its frequency this clonotype is medium-sized (0.01 to 0.1%). Its antigen remains unidentified.

The chain is made from TRBV10-3 and TRBJ1-2. What was sequenced was either unsorted cells or a sorted T cell fraction (not recorded which). The clonotype originates from a human donor. The CDR3 has the sequence CAISDGLYGYTF.